The T cell receptor (beta chain) under discussion was sequenced for a study of T cells in women clearing cervical HPV infection. Background on the study: Controls were women whose single incident HPV16 infection cleared within 12 months without precancer or cancer.

About this clone itself: With the read ending 3 residues before the CDR3 end, the germline J gene is used to fill in that end. The sample contains more than one DNA sequence encoding this CDR3.

The V and J ends lost 7 bases and 7 bases respectively, with 16 bases between them. Germline CDR1 and CDR2: SQVTM and ANQGSEA. CDR3 length: 12 residues. immunoSEQ multiplex PCR used an average of about 1,200 ng genomic DNA. Sequenced by immunoSEQ multiplex PCR; TCRdb stores in-frame clones only, minus some. The sample holds some 21,000 clones. The TCR sequence derives from a woman between 18 and 69 years old with a cervical HPV16 infection that either progressed to CIN3+ or cleared (not recorded which). V usage is TRBV29-1 and J usage is TRBJ2-5, with TRBD2 as a possible D gene (5 bases). Sequencing used blood buffy coat. The CDR3 is CSAPADRGTQYF. The CDR3 DNA, read in part, is TGCAGCGCCCCAGCGGACCGAGGGACC.